The 27 T cell receptor beta chains below all came from one sample that was sequenced in a study of T cells in narcolepsy (dated by TCRdb to the late 2010s). Libraries were made using the immunoSEQ multiplex PCR assay. This immuneACCESS table, as held by TCRdb, lists in-frame sequences with V and J called but not all clones. Of the missing ones, under half trace to an unresolved V gene in checked studies; the others have no known cause. The sample profile shows about 34,000 clones; roughly four fifths of them were found once. Roughly 2.5% of the sample comes from the top ten. The sample was CD45RA- memory CD4+ T cells from PBMCs. According to the study, the label for this sample's cell subset or site signals: memory T cells sorted ex vivo from peripheral blood. The source of these receptors is a human donor with narcolepsy.

The chain recombines TRBV9 with TRBJ1-1; 9 bases line up with TRBD1. Per germline, CDR1 SGDLS and CDR2 YYNGEE. Germline trimming cut 0 bases from V and 2 bases from J; bases unmatched to any gene: 5. The CDR3 is made up of 16 amino acids. CDR3 bases: TGTGCCAGCAGCGTAGAAGGACAGGGGACTAACACTGAAGCTTTCTTT. Amino acids: CASSVEGQGTNTEAFF.

The V and J genes are TRBV7-3 and TRBJ1-1; 7 bases match TRBD1. Germline CDR1 SGHTA, CDR2 FQGTGA. Unmatched junction bases numbered 5, after V lost 6 bases and J lost 4 bases. This CDR3 contains 13 residues. DNA for the CDR3: TGTGCCAGCAGGGACGCAGGGGGCACTGAAGCTTTCTTT. This encodes CASRDAGGTEAFF. Drawing the rest from reference TRBV7-3 and TRBJ1-1, the complete variable domain is GAGVSQTPSNKVTEKGKYVELRCDPISGHTALYWYRQSLGQGPEFLIYFQGTGAADDSGLPNDRFFAVRPEGSVSTLKIQRTERGDSAVYLCASRDAGGTEAFFGQGTRLTVV.

The rearrangement links TRBV29-1 to TRBJ2-7; maybe TRBD2 (7 bases). Looked up from germline, CDR1 is SQVTM and CDR2 is ANQGSEA. V was cut by 6 bases and J by 2 bases, with 17 bases left in between. This CDR3 is 14 amino acids long. The CDR3 DNA sequence: TGCAGCGTGCGGGGGCCGGGACTTACCTACGAGCAGTACTTC. Amino acids: CSVRGPGLTYEQYF.

The chain couples TRBV5-4 to TRBJ2-4; TRBD1 matches 7 bases. Germline-derived CDR1 and CDR2 are SGHNT and YYREEE (reference sequence). V trimming: 3 bases; J trimming: 7 bases; junction bases outside the gene matches: 7. The CDR3 loop spans 14 amino acids. CDR3 sequence (DNA): TGTGCCAGCAGCTGGGGGACAGTGAGTAACATTCAGTACTTC. This sequence encodes CASSWGTVSNIQYF.

The V and J genes are TRBV5-1 and TRBJ1-6; D call uncertain. There are 15 residues in the CDR3. Trimming stripped 2 bases from V and 0 bases from J, with 6 bases between. Germline lookup yields CDR1 SGHRS and CDR2 YFSETQ. CDR3 nucleotide sequence: TGCGCCAGCAGCTTTGGGAGCTCCTATAATTCACCCCTCCACTTT. Translation gives CASSFGSSYNSPLHF.

V and J are TRBV4-3 and TRBJ1-1, with D hard to call. V lost 0 bases and J 1 base, leaving 9 bases between the germline ends. Germline values: CDR1 LGHNA, CDR2 YSLEER. The CDR3 loop spans 15 amino acids. In DNA form, the CDR3 reads TGCGCCAGCAGCCAAGATTTTGGAGGGAACACTGAAGCTTTCTTT. It yields the protein CASSQDFGGNTEAFF.

The chain carries TRBV28 and TRBJ1-6; tentatively, D is TRBD1 (5 bases). Germline assignment: CDR1 MDHEN and CDR2 SYDVKM. The CDR3 totals 14 residues. Deletions cut 5 bases from V and 5 bases from J, with 10 bases between. The CDR3 loop reads CASSRQSHNSPLHF. In DNA form, the CDR3 reads TGTGCCAGCAGTAGACAGTCTCATAATTCACCCCTCCACTTT.

The J gene is TRBJ2-7, the V gene TRBV30; possible D gene TRBD1, 5 bases. V shed 0 bases and J shed 3 bases, with 6 bases lying between them. The CDR3 has 12 amino acids. Germline CDR1 reads GTSNPN; CDR2 reads SVGIG (reference sequence). The CDR3 spells CAWSVQGYEQYF. In DNA, the CDR3 is TGTGCCTGGAGTGTCCAGGGCTACGAGCAGTACTTC.

This clone has a single count. CDR3 sequence reads: CASRTNLGYYGYTF. In nucleotides, the CDR3 is TGTGCCAGCAGGACTAACTTGGGGTACTATGGCTACACCTTC. The genes are TRBV2 and TRBJ1-2, with no clear D. CDR3 length: 14 amino acids. V dropped 6 bases and J dropped 3 bases, with 14 bases sitting between them. The germline V gene encodes CDR1 SNHLY and CDR2 FYNNEI.

The chain uses TRBV7-9 and TRBJ2-6; no definite D call. This CDR3 contains 14 residues. The germline gives CDR1 SEHNR, CDR2 FQNEAQ (reference sequence). The V and J ends lost 7 bases and 5 bases respectively, with 12 bases between them. CDR3 sequence (DNA): TGTGCCAGCAATACTGACCTTAGGGCCAACGTCCTGACTTTC. Translating it yields CASNTDLRANVLTF.

The chain couples TRBV18 to TRBJ2-5; D is ambiguous. The J call may be in error: the DNA end matches TRBJ2-7 better. There are 13 residues in the CDR3. The germline CDR1 and CDR2 sequences are KGHSH and LQKENI. The CDR3 DNA follows: TGTGCCAGCTCACCCCTTCGGTGGGACGAGCAGTACTTC. Translating it yields CASSPLRWDEQYF.

This chain joins TRBV7-2 and TRBJ2-1; D uncertain. This CDR3 has 15 residues. The germline V gene encodes CDR1 SGHTA and CDR2 FQGNSA. The V gene lost 2 bases and the J gene lost 0 bases, with 8 bases spanning the gap. Written as DNA, the CDR3 is TGTGCCAGCAGCTTACAGACCGCCTCCTACAATGAGCAGTTCTTC. Its translation: CASSLQTASYNEQFF.

The chain joins TRBV6-6 to TRBJ2-1, with 7 bases lining up with TRBD1. The CDR3 has 16 residues. The germline CDR1 and CDR2 sequences are MNHNY and SVGAGI (reference sequence). Trimming removed 6 bases from V and 8 bases from J; junction bases left unmatched: 16. The DNA of the CDR3 is TGTGCCAGCAGGCGCACCGGAAGAGGGGGCAGCGATGAGCAGTTCTTC. The encoded protein is CASRRTGRGGSDEQFF.

CDR3 DNA: TGTGCCAGCAGCTTAGTCTACGAGCAGTACTTC. Amino acids: CASSLVYEQYF. The chain employs TRBV11-2 and TRBJ2-7; D gene unclear. V lost 1 base to trimming and J lost 3 bases, with 1 base between them. The CDR3 loop spans 11 amino acids. The germline gives CDR1 SGHAT, CDR2 FQNNGV.

The chain has TRBV28 and TRBJ2-2; TRBD1 might be the D (6 bases). Between the trimmed V and J ends, which lost 4 bases and 7 bases, there was a span of 13 bases. CDR1 and CDR2 (germline): MDHEN, SYDVKM. The CDR3 consists of 14 residues. The CDR3 nucleotides read TGTGCCAGCAGTTCCCAGGGGACCGGCGGGGAGCTGTTTTTT. Translating gives CASSSQGTGGELFF. Full variable domain (missing parts from reference TRBV28 and TRBJ2-2): DVKVTQSSRYLVKRTGEKVFLECVQDMDHENMFWYRQDPGLGLRLIYFSYDVKMKEKGDIPEGYSVSREKKERFSLILESASTNQTSMYLCASSSQGTGGELFFGEGSRLTVL.

CDR3 DNA sequence: TGCGCCAGCAGCTCCACAGGGACGGAAAGAAACACCATATATTTT. This gives the protein CASSSTGTERNTIYF. V is TRBV5-1 and J is TRBJ1-3; possible D gene TRBD1, 6 bases. The germline V and J ends were trimmed by 3 bases and 5 bases, with 15 bases remaining between them. Per the germline V gene, CDR1 is SGHRS and CDR2 is YFSETQ. CDR3 length equals 15 residues.

The chain is built from TRBV6-6 and TRBJ2-2, with D perhaps TRBD2 (6 bases). The CDR3 runs 14 residues. Trimming removed 7 bases at V and 2 bases at J, with 11 bases between. From germline, CDR1 is MNHNY and CDR2 SVGAGI (reference sequence). DNA for the CDR3: TGTGCCAGCAATCGGGAGTTTAACACCGGGGAGCTGTTTTTT. Protein sequence: CASNREFNTGELFF.

The chain uses TRBV2 and TRBJ1-1, with D tentatively TRBD1 (6 bases). Trimming took off 5 bases at V and 4 bases at J, with 17 bases between the two ends. The CDR3 totals 15 residues. Germline loops: CDR1 SNHLY, CDR2 FYNNEI. The CDR3 protein is CASSPAGARGTEAFF. CDR3 nucleotides: TGTGCCAGCAGTCCGGCGGGGGCCCGCGGCACTGAAGCTTTCTTT.

With respect to this clone: Other DNA sequences from this sample encode an identical CDR3 as well. The rearrangement uses TRBV10-3 and TRBJ2-5; D perhaps matches TRBD2 (5 bases). Per germline, CDR1 ENHRY and CDR2 SYGVKD. Trimming removed 3 bases at V and 3 bases at J, with 11 bases between. CDR3 length: 14 residues. The CDR3 bases are TGTGCCATCAGTGAACGGGGTCCTAAAGAGACCCAGTACTTC. Its translation is CAISERGPKETQYF.

The chain employs TRBV30 and TRBJ1-2; no clear D gene. Germline CDR1 GTSNPN, CDR2 SVGIG (reference sequence). The CDR3 extends over 14 amino acids. Trimming removed 2 bases at V and 1 base at J, with 11 bases between. The CDR3 DNA reads TGTGCCTGGAGTCCGGACGGAATTAACTATGGCTACACCTTC. This encodes CAWSPDGINYGYTF. Using reference TRBV30 and TRBJ1-2 for the parts outside the CDR3, the full variable domain is SQTIHQWPATLVQPVGSPLSLECTVEGTSNPNLYWYRQAAGRGLQLLFYSVGIGQISSEVPQNLSASRPQDRQFILSSKKLLLSDSGFYLCAWSPDGINYGYTFGSGTRLTVV.

The rearrangement uses TRBV28 and TRBJ1-3; 7 nucleotides match TRBD1. Germline V gene data show CDR1 as MDHEN and CDR2 as SYDVKM. The CDR3 is made up of 13 amino acids. V was clipped by 3 bases and J by 11 bases; unmatched bases: 7. CDR3 bases: TGTGCCAGCAGTTTTACGACAGGGTTGGCCATATATTTT. As protein: CASSFTTGLAIYF. Supplemented by reference TRBV28 and TRBJ1-3, the full variable domain reads DVKVTQSSRYLVKRTGEKVFLECVQDMDHENMFWYRQDPGLGLRLIYFSYDVKMKEKGDIPEGYSVSREKKERFSLILESASTNQTSMYLCASSFTTGLAIYFGEGSWLTVV.

The chain has TRBV5-4 and TRBJ2-7; 7 bases line up with TRBD2. This CDR3 contains 13 residues. Losses at the gene ends were 3 bases for V and 6 bases for J; bases not matched to a gene: 6. Looked up from germline, CDR1 is SGHNT and CDR2 is YYREEE (reference sequence). The CDR3 loop is CASSSDSGREQYF. CDR3 coding DNA: TGTGCCAGCAGCTCGGATAGCGGGCGCGAGCAGTACTTC.

V usage is TRBV11-2 and J usage is TRBJ2-3; 8 bases fit TRBD1. Germline V gene data show CDR1 as SGHAT and CDR2 as FQNNGV. The junction had 11 bases not matched to a gene; V was cut back by 6 bases and J by 0 bases. CDR3 length: 17 residues. CDR3 DNA sequence: TGTGCCAGCAGACGAACGATCCGGGACAGGAGCACAGATACGCAGTATTTT. This sequence encodes CASRRTIRDRSTDTQYF.

The chain recombines TRBV11-1 with TRBJ2-7; 8 bases are a match to TRBD1. The germline CDR1 and CDR2 sequences are SGHAT and FQDESV (reference sequence). The trim removed 5 bases at V and 5 bases at J, leaving 11 bases unmatched. This CDR3 region has 15 residues. CDR3 residues: CASSERTGPEHEQYF. Here the CDR3 DNA reads TGTGCCAGCAGCGAAAGGACAGGGCCAGAGCACGAGCAGTACTTC.

The rearrangement links TRBV7-2 to TRBJ1-2, with TRBD1 matching 7 bases. CDR3 length: 17 residues. J lost 4 bases, V lost 5 bases, and 16 bases had no gene match. Germline lookup yields CDR1 SGHTA and CDR2 FQGNSA. CDR3 protein: CASSRSRQGRKSYGYTF. The CDR3, as DNA: TGTGCCAGCAGCCGATCCCGACAGGGAAGAAAATCCTATGGCTACACCTTC. The full variable domain, rest sourced from reference TRBV7-2 and TRBJ1-2, is GAGVSQSPSNKVTEKGKDVELRCDPISGHTALYWYRQSLGQGLEFLIYFQGNSAPDKSGLPSDRFSAERTGGSVSTLTIQRTQQEDSAVYLCASSRSRQGRKSYGYTFGSGTRLTVV.

The rearrangement uses TRBV5-1 and TRBJ1-1; weak D call: TRBD1 (6 bases). Germline V lookup: CDR1 SGHRS, CDR2 YFSETQ. V lost 2 bases to trimming and J lost 4 bases, with 12 bases between them. The CDR3 is 14 residues long. CDR3 DNA sequence: TGCGCCAGCAGCTTATCAGGGGAAAGCACTGAAGCTTTCTTT. Translating gives CASSLSGESTEAFF.

The CDR3 region has the DNA TGCGCCAGCAGCTTTATGCTAGCGGGAGGGGAGACCCAGTACTTC. Translating it yields CASSFMLAGGETQYF. The chain joins TRBV5-1 to TRBJ2-5, with TRBD2 matching over 12 bases. CDR1 and CDR2 from the germline V gene are SGHRS and YFSETQ. This CDR3 has 15 residues. J was trimmed by 5 bases and V by 2 bases; bases with no gene match: 4. The complete variable domain, with remaining parts taken from reference TRBV5-1 and TRBJ2-5, reads KAGVTQTPRYLIKTRGQQVTLSCSPISGHRSVSWYQQTPGQGLQFLFEYFSETQRNKGNFPGRFSGRQFSNSRSEMNVSTLELGDSALYLCASSFMLAGGETQYFGPGTRLLVL.